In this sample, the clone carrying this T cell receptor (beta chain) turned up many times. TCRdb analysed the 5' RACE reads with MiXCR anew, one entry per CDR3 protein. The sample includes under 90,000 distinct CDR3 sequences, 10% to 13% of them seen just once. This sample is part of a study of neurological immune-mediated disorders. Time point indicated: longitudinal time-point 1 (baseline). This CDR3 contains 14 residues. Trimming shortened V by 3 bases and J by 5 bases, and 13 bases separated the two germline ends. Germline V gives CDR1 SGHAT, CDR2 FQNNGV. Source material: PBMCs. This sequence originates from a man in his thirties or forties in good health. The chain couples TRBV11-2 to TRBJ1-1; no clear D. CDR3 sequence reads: CASSLGTSGTEAFF. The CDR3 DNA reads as TGTGCCAGCAGCTTGGGCACTTCTGGGACTGAAGCTTTCTTT. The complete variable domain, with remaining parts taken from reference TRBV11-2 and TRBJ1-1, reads EAGVAQSPRYKIIEKRQSVAFWCNPISGHATLYWYQQILGQGPKLLIQFQNNGVVDDSQLPKDRFSAERLKGVDSTLKIQPAKLEDSAVYLCASSLGTSGTEAFFGQGTRLTVV.